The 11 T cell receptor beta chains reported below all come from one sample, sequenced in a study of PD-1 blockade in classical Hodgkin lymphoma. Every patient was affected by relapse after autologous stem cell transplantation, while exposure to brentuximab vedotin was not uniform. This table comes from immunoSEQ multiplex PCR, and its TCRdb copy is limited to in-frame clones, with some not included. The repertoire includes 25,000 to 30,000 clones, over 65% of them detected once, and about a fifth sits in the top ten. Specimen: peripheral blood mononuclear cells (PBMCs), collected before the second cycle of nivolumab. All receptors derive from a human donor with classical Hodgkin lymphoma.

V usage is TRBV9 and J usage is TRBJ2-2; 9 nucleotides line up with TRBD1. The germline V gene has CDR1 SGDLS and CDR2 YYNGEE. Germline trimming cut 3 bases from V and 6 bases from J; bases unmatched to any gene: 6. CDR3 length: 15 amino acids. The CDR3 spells CASSAVQGAPGELFF. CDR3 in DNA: TGTGCCAGCAGCGCGGTACAGGGGGCCCCCGGGGAGCTGTTTTTT.

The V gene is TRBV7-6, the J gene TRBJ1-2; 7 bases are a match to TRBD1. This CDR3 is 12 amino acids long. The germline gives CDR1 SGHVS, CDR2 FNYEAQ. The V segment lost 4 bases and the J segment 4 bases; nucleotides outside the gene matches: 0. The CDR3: CASSSGGYGYTF. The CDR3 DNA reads TGTGCCAGCAGCTCAGGGGGCTATGGCTACACCTTC.

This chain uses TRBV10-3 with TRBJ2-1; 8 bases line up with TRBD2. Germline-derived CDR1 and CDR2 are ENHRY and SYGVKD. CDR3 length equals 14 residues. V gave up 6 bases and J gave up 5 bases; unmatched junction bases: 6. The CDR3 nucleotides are TGTGCCATCAGCGGGAGGGCCGACGACAATGAGCAGTTCTTC. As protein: CAISGRADDNEQFF.

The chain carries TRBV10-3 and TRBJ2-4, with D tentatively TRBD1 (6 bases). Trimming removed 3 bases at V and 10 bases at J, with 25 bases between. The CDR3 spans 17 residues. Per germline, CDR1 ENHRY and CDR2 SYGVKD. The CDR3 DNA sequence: TGTGCCATCAGTGACACCACAGGTGTCAACCCAAGGGGGATTCAGTACTTC. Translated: CAISDTTGVNPRGIQYF.

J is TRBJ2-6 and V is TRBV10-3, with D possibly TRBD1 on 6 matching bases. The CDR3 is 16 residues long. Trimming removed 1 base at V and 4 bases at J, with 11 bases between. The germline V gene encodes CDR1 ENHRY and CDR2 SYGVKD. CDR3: CAISEFSGQGANVLTF. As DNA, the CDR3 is TGTGCCATCAGTGAGTTCTCGGGACAAGGGGCCAACGTCCTGACTTTC.

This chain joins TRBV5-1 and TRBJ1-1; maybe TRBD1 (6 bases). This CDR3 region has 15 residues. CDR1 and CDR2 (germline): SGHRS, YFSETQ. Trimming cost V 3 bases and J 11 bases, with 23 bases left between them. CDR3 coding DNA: TGCGCCAGCAGCTCCGGAGACATATTAACAGGGCTGGCTTTCTTT. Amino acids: CASSSGDILTGLAFF. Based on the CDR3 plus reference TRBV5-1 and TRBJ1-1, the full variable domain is KAGVTQTPRYLIKTRGQQVTLSCSPISGHRSVSWYQQTPGQGLQFLFEYFSETQRNKGNFPGRFSGRQFSNSRSEMNVSTLELGDSALYLCASSSGDILTGLAFFGQGTRLTVV.

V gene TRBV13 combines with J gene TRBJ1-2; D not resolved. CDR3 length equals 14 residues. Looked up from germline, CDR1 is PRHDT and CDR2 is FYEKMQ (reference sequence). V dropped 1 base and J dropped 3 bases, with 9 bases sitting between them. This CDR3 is CASSLEGRDYGYTF. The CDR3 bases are TGTGCCAGCAGCTTAGAGGGCAGAGACTATGGCTACACCTTC.

The CDR3 bases are TGTGCCAGCAGTGAACGCGGGGCAGGGGGCACAGATACGCAGTATTTT. This sequence encodes CASSERGAGGTDTQYF. The gene calls are TRBV6-1 and TRBJ2-3; the D gene could be TRBD1 or TRBD2 (6 bases each). The V gene lost 2 bases and the J gene lost 1 base, with 13 bases spanning the gap. The CDR3 has 16 residues. The germline CDR1 and CDR2 sequences are MNHNS and SASEGT.

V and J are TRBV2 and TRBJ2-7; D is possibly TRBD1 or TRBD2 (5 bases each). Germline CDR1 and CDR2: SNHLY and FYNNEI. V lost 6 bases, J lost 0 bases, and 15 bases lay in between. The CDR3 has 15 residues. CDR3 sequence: CASRRARESSYEQYF. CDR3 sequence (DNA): TGTGCCAGCAGGCGGGCCAGGGAAAGCTCCTACGAGCAGTACTTC.

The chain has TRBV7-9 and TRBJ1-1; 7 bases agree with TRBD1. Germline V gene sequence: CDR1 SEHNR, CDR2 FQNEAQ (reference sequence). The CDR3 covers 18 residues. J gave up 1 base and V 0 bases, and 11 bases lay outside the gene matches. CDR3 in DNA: TGTGCCAGCAGCTTAGCGTCCTATTGGACAGGATCGAACACTGAAGCTTTCTTT. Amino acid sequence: CASSLASYWTGSNTEAFF.

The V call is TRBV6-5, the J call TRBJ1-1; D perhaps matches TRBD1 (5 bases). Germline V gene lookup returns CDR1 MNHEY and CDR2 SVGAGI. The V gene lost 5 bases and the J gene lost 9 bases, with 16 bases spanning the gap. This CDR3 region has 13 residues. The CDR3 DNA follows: TGTGCCAGCAGTCCGTCGGGGGGTTATCAAGCTTTCTTT. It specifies CASSPSGGYQAFF.